This entry features one TCR beta chain sequence. As yet, its antigen is unknown. Other DNA sequences in the same sample also yield this CDR3. This entry is derived from a study of cytomegalovirus exposure and HLA in healthy donors. Per the germline V gene, CDR1 is MNHNS and CDR2 is SASEGT. The CDR3 has 15 amino acids. V trimming: 3 bases; J trimming: 7 bases; junction bases outside the gene matches: 4. Whole-study results and caveats: Rarity held for most TCR sequences, but there were some public TCRs that occurred in many donors. A later analysis showed HLA-associated TCR beta chains outstripping equally common others in clonal expansion.

With 60 Vbeta and 13 Jbeta primers, the PCR was carried out. Sequencing used immunoSEQ multiplex PCR; TCRdb keeps in-frame clones, though not all of them. The table records under 150,000 clones, around 82% of them present only once. The sequencing input was PBMCs. The clonotype was recovered from a boy aged 5-17 years in good health and CMV-seronegative. The V and J genes are TRBV6-1 and TRBJ2-2, with 11 bases identical to TRBD2. CDR3 amino acids: CASSDLAGGGGELFF. The CDR3 DNA reads TGTGCCAGCAGTGACCTAGCGGGGGGTGGCGGGGAGCTGTTTTTT.